One sample yielded the 16 T cell receptor beta chains listed below, sequenced in a study of beta chain features in type 1 diabetes. Investigators reverse transcribed all isolated RNA, so they sequenced expressed TCRB transcripts. Only in-frame clones appear in the TCRdb table, and some are missing; sequencing was by immunoSEQ multiplex PCR. The data hold under 950,000 clones, with about 17% observed a single time. The sample was naive CD4+ T cells from blood. These TCRs come from a woman aged 18-29 years in good health.

The genes are TRBV27 and TRBJ2-7; tentatively, D is TRBD2 (5 bases). The CDR3 is made up of 13 amino acids. The germline V and J ends were trimmed by 5 bases and 4 bases, with 12 bases remaining between them. The germline V gene encodes CDR1 MNHEY and CDR2 SMNVEV (reference sequence). The chain's CDR3 is CASSLTTGYEQYF. CDR3 DNA sequence: TGTGCCAGCAGTCTGACTACCGGGTACGAGCAGTACTTC.

This clone was counted between two and nine times. The J gene is TRBJ2-7, the V gene TRBV6-6, with TRBD2 matching over 8 bases. The CDR3 consists of 14 residues. The V gene end was trimmed by 6 bases and the J gene end by 3 bases; junction bases not matched to a gene: 7. CDR1 MNHNY and CDR2 SVGAGI come from the germline V gene (reference sequence). CDR3 DNA sequence: TGTGCCAGCAGAGTTAGCGGGAAGGGCTACGAGCAGTACTTC. This sequence encodes CASRVSGKGYEQYF.

As concerns this clone: The DNA is omitted, as the CDR3 cannot be located on it reliably, and the CDR3 follows TCRdb's listing. V usage is TRBV21-1 and J usage is TRBJ2-7; the table's D call, TRBD2, has no DNA check behind it. TRBV21-1 is assigned pseudogene status. The CDR3 numbers 15 amino acids, ends counted. The CDR3 reads CASSKVGSGSYEQYF.

The chain joins TRBV6-6 to TRBJ2-5; 7 positions agree with TRBD2. Germline CDR1 is MNHNY and CDR2 is SVGAGI (reference sequence). The CDR3 runs to 14 residues. V lost 8 bases and J lost 7; bases outside the gene matches: 13. As DNA, the CDR3 is TGTGCCAGCTCCTGGTTAGCGGGTACCAGGACCCAGTACTTC. This sequence encodes CASSWLAGTRTQYF.

The J gene is TRBJ2-7, the V gene TRBV28, with D possibly matching TRBD2 (6 bases). The germline CDR1 and CDR2 sequences are MDHEN and SYDVKM. Between the trimmed V and J ends, which lost 9 bases and 0 bases, there was a span of 15 bases. CDR3 size: 14 residues. The CDR3 region is CASTAGPGSYEQYF. The DNA for the CDR3 is TGTGCCAGTACGGCGGGACCAGGCTCCTACGAGCAGTACTTC.

This clone was counted only a few times. The chain has TRBV5-1 and TRBJ2-6; D possibly corresponds to TRBD1 (5 bases). Trimming removed 7 bases from V and 0 bases from J, with 11 bases in between. The germline V gene encodes CDR1 SGHRS and CDR2 YFSETQ. The CDR3 is 15 residues long. The CDR3 protein is CASGAELSGANVLTF. CDR3 DNA: TGCGCCAGCGGGGCCGAGCTCTCTGGGGCCAACGTCCTGACTTTC.

For this clone: Different DNA sequences within this sample yield the same CDR3. The V call is TRBV7-3, the J call TRBJ1-3; the D is unclear. This CDR3 contains 13 residues. Trimming left V 2 bases short and J 0 bases short, with 2 bases between. Germline CDR1 is SGHTA and CDR2 is FQGTGA. CDR3 in amino acids: CASSLASGNTIYF. The CDR3 coding sequence is TGTGCCAGCAGCTTAGCCTCTGGAAACACCATATATTTT.

This chain joins TRBV5-4 and TRBJ2-5, with TRBD1 matching 8 bases. This CDR3 has 15 amino acids. J lost 2 bases, V lost 4 bases, and 7 bases had no gene match. Germline V gives CDR1 SGHNT, CDR2 YYREEE (reference sequence). In nucleotides, the CDR3 is TGTGCCAGCAGCGCCCGGGACAGGCTGCAAGAGACCCAGTACTTC. Amino acid sequence: CASSARDRLQETQYF. Complete variable domain (other parts from reference TRBV5-4 and TRBJ2-5): ETGVTQSPTHLIKTRGQQVTLRCSSQSGHNTVSWYQQALGQGPQFIFQYYREEENGRGNFPPRFSGLQFPNYSSELNVNALELDDSALYLCASSARDRLQETQYFGPGTRLLVL.

This clone was picked up a small number of times. The chain recombines TRBV15 with TRBJ2-7; no clear D. Trimming removed 0 bases from V and 5 bases from J, with 14 bases in between. Germline lookup yields CDR1 LNHNV and CDR2 YYDKDF (reference sequence). CDR3 length: 15 residues. The CDR3 is CATSRDLGSPHEQYF. In nucleotides, the CDR3 is TGTGCCACCAGCAGAGATTTGGGTAGCCCCCACGAGCAGTACTTC.

The V call is TRBV11-2, the J call TRBJ2-5; D might be TRBD2 (6 bases). Germline assignment: CDR1 SGHAT and CDR2 FQNNGV. CDR3 size: 13 residues. The V end was cut by 5 bases, the J end by 5 bases, with 12 bases between. The CDR3: CASSRGLTETQYF. CDR3 in DNA: TGTGCCAGCAGCAGGGGACTTACGGAGACCCAGTACTTC.

This clone turned up a few times. V and J are TRBV19 and TRBJ2-5; no definite D call. Trimming stripped 8 bases from V and 4 bases from J, with 20 bases between. The germline V gene has CDR1 LNHDA and CDR2 SQIVND (reference sequence). CDR3 length equals 15 residues. Here the CDR3 reads CASSSTGRSGETQYF. As DNA, the CDR3 is TGTGCCAGTTCGAGCACGGGCAGGTCAGGAGAGACCCAGTACTTC.

The rearrangement joins TRBV4-2 to TRBJ2-3; D perhaps matches TRBD2 (6 bases). Trimming removed 1 base from V and 0 bases from J, with 11 bases in between. The germline CDR1 and CDR2 sequences are LGHNA and YNFKEQ. The CDR3 runs to 16 residues. The CDR3, as DNA: TGTGCCAGCAGCCAAGGGAGAGGAGGGAGCACAGATACGCAGTATTTT. This sequence encodes CASSQGRGGSTDTQYF.

This clone was observed a few times. V gene TRBV7-9 combines with J gene TRBJ1-1; the match to TRBD1 covers 7 bases. Germline assignment: CDR1 SEHNR and CDR2 FQNEAQ (reference sequence). This CDR3 contains 14 residues. The V and J ends lost 5 bases and 1 base, in that order; junction bases with no gene match: 4. The CDR3 bases are TGTGCCAGCAGCCCATGGACAGGGAACACTGAAGCTTTCTTT. As protein: CASSPWTGNTEAFF.

The gene calls are TRBV2 and TRBJ1-2, with 7 nucleotides matching TRBD1. The CDR3 totals 13 residues. Germline V gene lookup returns CDR1 SNHLY and CDR2 FYNNEI. V trimming: 10 bases; J trimming: 7 bases; junction bases outside the gene matches: 12. The CDR3 nucleotides are TGTGCCAACAAGACAGGGATGATCGGTGGCTACACCTTC. Protein: CANKTGMIGGYTF.

CDR3 region: CASSSTGGRRYTF. CDR3 nucleotide sequence: TGTGCCAGCAGTTCGACAGGGGGAAGGCGCTACACCTTC. The chain couples TRBV28 to TRBJ1-2; 9 nucleotides line up with TRBD1. After removal of 4 bases from V and 9 bases from J, the junction contained 6 bases not matched to a gene. The CDR3 is 13 residues long. Per the germline V gene, CDR1 is MDHEN and CDR2 is SYDVKM.

V usage is TRBV6-5 and J usage is TRBJ1-1, with D possibly being TRBD1 (6 bases). V shed 0 bases and J shed 4 bases, with 12 bases lying between them. Germline V gives CDR1 MNHEY, CDR2 SVGAGI. The CDR3 has 15 amino acids. The CDR3 sequence is CASSYSAGATTEAFF. The CDR3 region has the DNA TGTGCCAGCAGTTACTCCGCAGGGGCGACCACTGAAGCTTTCTTT.